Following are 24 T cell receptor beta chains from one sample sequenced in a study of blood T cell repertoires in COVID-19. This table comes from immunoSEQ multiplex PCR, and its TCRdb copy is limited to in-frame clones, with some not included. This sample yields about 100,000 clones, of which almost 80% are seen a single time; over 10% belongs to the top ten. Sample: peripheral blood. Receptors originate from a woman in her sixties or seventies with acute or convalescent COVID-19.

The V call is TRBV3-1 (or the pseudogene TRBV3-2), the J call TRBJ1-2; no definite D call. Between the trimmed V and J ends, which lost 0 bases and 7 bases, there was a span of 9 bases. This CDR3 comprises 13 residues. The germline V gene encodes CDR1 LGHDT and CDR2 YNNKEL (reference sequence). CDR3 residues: CASSQDEVSGYTF. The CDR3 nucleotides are TGTGCCAGCAGCCAAGATGAGGTTTCTGGCTACACCTTC.

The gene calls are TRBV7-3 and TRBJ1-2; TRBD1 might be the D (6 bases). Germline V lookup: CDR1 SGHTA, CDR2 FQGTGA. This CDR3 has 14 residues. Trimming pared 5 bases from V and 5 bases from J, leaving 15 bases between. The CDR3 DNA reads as TGTGCCAGCAGCCCCGGGGGGGGCGCTTATGGCTACACCTTC. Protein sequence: CASSPGGGAYGYTF.

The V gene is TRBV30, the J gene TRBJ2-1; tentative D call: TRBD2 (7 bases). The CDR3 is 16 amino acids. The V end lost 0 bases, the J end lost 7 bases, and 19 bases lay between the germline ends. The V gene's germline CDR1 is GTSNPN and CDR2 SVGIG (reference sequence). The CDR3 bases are TGTGCCTGGAGTGTACGTAGGGGGGGGCCGGGGAATGAGCAGTTCTTC. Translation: CAWSVRRGGPGNEQFF. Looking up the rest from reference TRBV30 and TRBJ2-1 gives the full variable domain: SQTIHQWPATLVQPVGSPLSLECTVEGTSNPNLYWYRQAAGRGLQLLFYSVGIGQISSEVPQNLSASRPQDRQFILSSKKLLLSDSGFYLCAWSVRRGGPGNEQFFGPGTRLTVL.

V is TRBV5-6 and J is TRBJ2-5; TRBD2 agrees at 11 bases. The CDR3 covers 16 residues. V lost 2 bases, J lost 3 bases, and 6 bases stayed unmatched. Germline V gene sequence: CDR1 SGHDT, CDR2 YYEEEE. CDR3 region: CASSFRLLAGEETQYF. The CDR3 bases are TGTGCCAGCAGCTTCCGACTACTAGCGGGGGAAGAGACCCAGTACTTC.

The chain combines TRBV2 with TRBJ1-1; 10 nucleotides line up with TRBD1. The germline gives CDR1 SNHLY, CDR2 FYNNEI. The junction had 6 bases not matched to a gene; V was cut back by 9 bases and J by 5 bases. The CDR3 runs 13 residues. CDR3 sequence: CASDRGRWTEAFF. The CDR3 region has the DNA TGTGCCAGTGACAGGGGGCGGTGGACTGAAGCTTTCTTT.

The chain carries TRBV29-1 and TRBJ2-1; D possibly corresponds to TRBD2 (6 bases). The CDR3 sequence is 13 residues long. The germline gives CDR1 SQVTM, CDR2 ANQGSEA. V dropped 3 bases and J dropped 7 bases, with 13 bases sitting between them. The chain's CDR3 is CSVDRPGVNEQFF. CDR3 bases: TGCAGCGTTGATCGTCCGGGGGTAAATGAGCAGTTCTTC.

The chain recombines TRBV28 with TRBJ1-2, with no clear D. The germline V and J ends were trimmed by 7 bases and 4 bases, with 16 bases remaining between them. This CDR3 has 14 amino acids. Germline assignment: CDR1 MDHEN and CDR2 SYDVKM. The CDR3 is CASIDSSYGYGYTF. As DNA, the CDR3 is TGTGCCAGCATCGATAGCTCGTACGGCTATGGCTACACCTTC.

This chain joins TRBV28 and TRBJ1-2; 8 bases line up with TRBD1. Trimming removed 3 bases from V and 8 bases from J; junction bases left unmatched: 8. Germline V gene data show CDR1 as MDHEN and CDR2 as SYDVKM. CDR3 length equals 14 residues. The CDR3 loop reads CASSFSDREEGYTF. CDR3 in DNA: TGTGCCAGCAGTTTCTCGGACAGGGAGGAGGGCTACACCTTC.

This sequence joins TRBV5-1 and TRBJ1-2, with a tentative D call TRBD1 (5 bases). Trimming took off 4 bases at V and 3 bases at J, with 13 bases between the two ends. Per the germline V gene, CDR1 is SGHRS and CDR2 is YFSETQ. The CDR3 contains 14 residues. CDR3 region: CASSPKGADYGYTF. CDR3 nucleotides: TGCGCCAGCAGCCCCAAAGGGGCGGACTATGGCTACACCTTC.

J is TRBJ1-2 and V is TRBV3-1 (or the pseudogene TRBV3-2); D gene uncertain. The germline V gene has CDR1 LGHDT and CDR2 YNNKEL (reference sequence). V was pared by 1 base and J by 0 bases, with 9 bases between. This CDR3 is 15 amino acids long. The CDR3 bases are TGTGCCAGCAGCCAAGGGAGAGCCCCTAACTATGGCTACACCTTC. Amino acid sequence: CASSQGRAPNYGYTF.

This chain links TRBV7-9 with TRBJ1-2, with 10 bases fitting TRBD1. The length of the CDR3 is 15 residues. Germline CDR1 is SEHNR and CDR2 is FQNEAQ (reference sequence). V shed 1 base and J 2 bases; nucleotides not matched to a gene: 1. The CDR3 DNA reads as TGTGCCAGCAGCTTAGGACAGGGGGCAAACTATGGCTACACCTTC. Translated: CASSLGQGANYGYTF.

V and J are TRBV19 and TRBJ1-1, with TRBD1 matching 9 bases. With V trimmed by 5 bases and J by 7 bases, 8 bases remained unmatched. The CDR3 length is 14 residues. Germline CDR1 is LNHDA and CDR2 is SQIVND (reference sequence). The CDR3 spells CASSEQGAGLEAFF. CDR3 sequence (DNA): TGTGCCAGTAGTGAACAGGGGGCCGGACTTGAAGCTTTCTTT.

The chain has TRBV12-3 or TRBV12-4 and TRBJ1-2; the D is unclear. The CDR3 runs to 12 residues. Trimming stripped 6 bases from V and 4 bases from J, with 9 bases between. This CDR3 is CASRTGVYGYTF. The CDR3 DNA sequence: TGTGCCAGCAGGACCGGGGTCTATGGCTACACCTTC.

This CDR3 is CASSESITGGGSYNSPLHF. The CDR3 DNA is TGTGCCAGCAGTGAAAGCATTACAGGGGGAGGATCCTATAATTCACCCCTCCACTTT. The V call is TRBV6-1, the J call TRBJ1-6; TRBD1 agrees at 8 bases. CDR3 length: 19 amino acids. V gave up 2 bases and J gave up 1 base; unmatched junction bases: 10. The germline gives CDR1 MNHNS, CDR2 SASEGT.

CDR3 sequence: CASSPDSTLSGNTIYF. CDR3 DNA: TGCGCCAGCAGCCCCGACAGTACCCTCTCTGGAAACACCATATATTTT. The chain links TRBV5-1 to TRBJ1-3, with D possibly being TRBD1 (5 bases). The CDR3 covers 16 residues. V was trimmed by 4 bases and J by 0 bases, leaving 14 bases between them. CDR1 is SGHRS and CDR2 is YFSETQ in the germline V gene.

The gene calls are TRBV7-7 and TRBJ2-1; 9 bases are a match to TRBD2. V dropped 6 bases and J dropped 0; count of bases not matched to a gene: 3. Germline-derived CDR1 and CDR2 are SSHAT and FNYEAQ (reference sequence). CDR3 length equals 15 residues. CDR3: CASSQAGGSYNEQFF. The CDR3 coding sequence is TGTGCCAGCAGTCAAGCGGGGGGCTCCTACAATGAGCAGTTCTTC. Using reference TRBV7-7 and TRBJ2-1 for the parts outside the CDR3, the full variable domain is GAGVSQSPRYKVTKRGQDVTLRCDPISSHATLYWYQQALGQGPEFLTYFNYEAQPDKSGLPSDRFSAERPEGSISTLTIQRTEQRDSAMYRCASSQAGGSYNEQFFGPGTRLTVL.

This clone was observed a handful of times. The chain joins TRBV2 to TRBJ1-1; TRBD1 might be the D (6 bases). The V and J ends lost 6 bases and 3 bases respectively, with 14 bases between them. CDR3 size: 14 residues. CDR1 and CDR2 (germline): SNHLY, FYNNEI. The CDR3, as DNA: TGTGCCAGCAGGCTTCAGTCAGGGGACACTGAAGCTTTCTTT. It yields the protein CASRLQSGDTEAFF.

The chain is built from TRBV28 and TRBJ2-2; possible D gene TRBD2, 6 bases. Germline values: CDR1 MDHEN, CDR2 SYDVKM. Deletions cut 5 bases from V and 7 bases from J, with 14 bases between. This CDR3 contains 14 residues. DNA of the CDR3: TGTGCCAGCAGTCGGAGACTAGTAGGCGGGGAGCTGTTTTTT. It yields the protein CASSRRLVGGELFF. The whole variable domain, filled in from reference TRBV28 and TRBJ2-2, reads DVKVTQSSRYLVKRTGEKVFLECVQDMDHENMFWYRQDPGLGLRLIYFSYDVKMKEKGDIPEGYSVSREKKERFSLILESASTNQTSMYLCASSRRLVGGELFFGEGSRLTVL.

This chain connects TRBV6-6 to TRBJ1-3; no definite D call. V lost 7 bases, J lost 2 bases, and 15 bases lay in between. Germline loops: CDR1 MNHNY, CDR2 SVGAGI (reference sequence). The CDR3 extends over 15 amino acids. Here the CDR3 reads CASNTAPGAGNTIYF. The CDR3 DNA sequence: TGTGCCAGCAACACGGCCCCCGGAGCTGGAAACACCATATATTTT.

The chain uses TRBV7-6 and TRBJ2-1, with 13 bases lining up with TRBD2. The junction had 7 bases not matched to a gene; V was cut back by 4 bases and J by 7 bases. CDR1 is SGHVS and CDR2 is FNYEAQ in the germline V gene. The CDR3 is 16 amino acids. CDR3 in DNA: TGTGCCAGCAGCTCTCGGACTAGCGGGGGAGGAAATGAGCAGTTCTTC. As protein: CASSSRTSGGGNEQFF.

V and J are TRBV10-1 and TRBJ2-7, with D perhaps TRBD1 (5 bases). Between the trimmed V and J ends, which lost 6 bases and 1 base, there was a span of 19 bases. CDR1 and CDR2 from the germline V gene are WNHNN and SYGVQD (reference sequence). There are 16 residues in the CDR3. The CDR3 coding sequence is TGCGCCAGCAGAGCCGACAGCCACTATATGTCCTACGAGCAGTACGTC. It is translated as CASRADSHYMSYEQYV.

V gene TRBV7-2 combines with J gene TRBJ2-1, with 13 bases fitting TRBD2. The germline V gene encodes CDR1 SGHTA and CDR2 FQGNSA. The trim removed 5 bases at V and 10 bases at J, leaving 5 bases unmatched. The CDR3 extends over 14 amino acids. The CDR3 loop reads CASSTGLAGAEQFF. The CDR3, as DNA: TGTGCCAGCAGCACAGGACTAGCGGGGGCCGAGCAGTTCTTC.

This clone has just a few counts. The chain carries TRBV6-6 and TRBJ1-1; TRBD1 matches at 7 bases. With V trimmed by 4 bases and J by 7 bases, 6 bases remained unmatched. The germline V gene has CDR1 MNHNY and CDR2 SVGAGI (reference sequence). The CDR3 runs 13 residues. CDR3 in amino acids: CASSFDRANEAFF. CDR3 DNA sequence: TGTGCCAGCAGTTTCGACAGGGCGAATGAAGCTTTCTTT.

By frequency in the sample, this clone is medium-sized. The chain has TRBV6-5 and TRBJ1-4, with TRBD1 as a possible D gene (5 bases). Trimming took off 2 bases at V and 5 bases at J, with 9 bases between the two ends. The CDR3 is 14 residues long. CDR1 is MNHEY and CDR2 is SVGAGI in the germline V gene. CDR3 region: CASSYRGRNEKLFF. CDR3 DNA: TGTGCCAGCAGTTACAGGGGTAGGAATGAAAAACTGTTTTTT.